This TCR beta chain was found in a study of cytomegalovirus exposure and HLA in healthy donors. Study-wide background: A preliminary data release comprised about 85 million unique TCRs obtained from HLA-typed donors.

Study-level points and caveats: Clonal expansion was found to be greater in HLA-associated TCR beta chains than in equally common others in a later analysis. Most sequenced TCRs were rare (though some public TCRs occurred in many donors). Segments of the TCR beta V type were, in most cases, productive about 90% or about 30% of the time in an earlier analysis.

From germline, CDR1 is KGHSH and CDR2 LQKENI. There are 12 residues in the CDR3. J gave up 6 bases and V 5 bases, and 3 bases lay outside the gene matches. The PCR was carried out with 60 Vbeta primers and 13 Jbeta primers. Profiled with immunoSEQ multiplex PCR; TCRdb holds only in-frame clones, not every one. This table has approximately 130,000 clones, under 90% appearing once. Turning to this clone: Its target is unknown.

V and J are TRBV18 and TRBJ1-2; TRBD1 aligns across 7 bases. The source material was PBMCs. The sequence was obtained from a woman aged 40 to 55 in good health and CMV-seronegative. This chain's CDR3 is CASSSTGDGYTF. DNA of the CDR3: TGTGCCAGCTCATCTACAGGGGATGGCTACACCTTC.